Shown below are 23 T cell receptor beta chains from a single sample sequenced in a study of blood T cells in healthy people across ages. Through a sample-barcoded 5' primer and a J-beta primer mix, a second PCR was run for about 6 to 12 cycles. TCRdb called the 5' RACE reads again in MiXCR, with one record for every CDR3 protein. Of over a million distinct CDR3 sequences listed, approximately 25% are singletons. Separately, the same data were catalogued under a study of T cells of mothers and their children.

The sequenced sample was blood. These receptors were taken from a girl aged 2-10 years in good health.

This clonotype has more than one count but fewer than ten. A junction boundary mismatches the germline segment, possibly from a read error. V is TRBV28 and J is TRBJ2-5; no clear D gene. Germline V gene lookup returns CDR1 MDHEN and CDR2 SYDVKM. The CDR3 totals 14 residues. CDR3: CASSLNGLANEQLF. The CDR3 nucleotides read TGTGCCAGCAGTTTAAACGGGTTGGCCAATGAGCAGCTCTTC.

This clonotype was recorded at least ten times. The chain recombines TRBV28 with TRBJ2-5, with D perhaps matching TRBD2 (5 bases). V was shortened by 5 bases and J by 5 bases, with 18 bases between the two germline ends. This CDR3 has 15 amino acids. Germline V CDR1 and CDR2: MDHEN, SYDVKM. The CDR3 sequence: CASSLILARWETQYF. The CDR3 region has the DNA TGTGCCAGCAGTCTGATTCTAGCACGGTGGGAGACCCAGTACTTC.

The gene calls are TRBV29-1 and TRBJ2-1; 10 nucleotides match TRBD2. Germline CDR1 and CDR2: SQVTM and ANQGSEA. This CDR3 is built from 17 residues. Losses at the gene ends were 5 bases for V and 7 bases for J; bases not matched to a gene: 17. Here the CDR3 reads CSVRSLTSGKFNNEQFF. The CDR3, as DNA: TGCAGCGTTCGCTCCCTCACTAGCGGGAAATTCAATAATGAGCAGTTCTTC.

The chain has TRBV20-1 and TRBJ2-5, with 7 bases lining up with TRBD1. V gave up 3 bases and J gave up 3 bases; unmatched junction bases: 7. The CDR3 spans 14 residues. Germline V gene sequence: CDR1 DFQATT, CDR2 SNEGSKA (reference sequence). As DNA, the CDR3 is TGCAGTGCTAGTTTTCGACAGGGCAAAGAGACCCAGTACTTC. This translates into CSASFRQGKETQYF.

The chain uses TRBV4-3 and TRBJ1-2, with 11 bases identical to TRBD1. The junction had 14 bases not matched to a gene; V was cut back by 5 bases and J by 0 bases. Germline values: CDR1 LGHNA, CDR2 YSLEER. The CDR3 runs 19 residues. Written as DNA, the CDR3 is TGCGCCAGCAGCTTCTATCACCGGGACAGGGGGAATTCTAACTATGGCTACACCTTC. It specifies CASSFYHRDRGNSNYGYTF.

The genes are TRBV5-1 and TRBJ2-5; 10 bases are a match to TRBD1. The DNA end is a closer match to TRBJ2-1, so the J assignment may be wrong. From germline, CDR1 is SGHRS and CDR2 YFSETQ. The CDR3 runs 14 residues. The CDR3 is CASSLGDRGSAQFF. The CDR3 DNA follows: TGCGCCAGCAGCTTGGGGGACAGGGGCTCTGCGCAGTTCTTC.

The J gene is TRBJ2-1, the V gene TRBV7-2; no definite D call. V lost 6 bases and J 5 bases, leaving 17 bases between the germline ends. This CDR3 region has 15 residues. The germline gives CDR1 SGHTA, CDR2 FQGNSA. CDR3 amino acids: CASSLTGVAHNEQFF. DNA for the CDR3: TGTGCCAGCAGTTTAACTGGAGTGGCCCACAATGAGCAGTTCTTC.

The rearrangement joins TRBV11-1 to TRBJ1-5, with unresolved D. This CDR3 is 13 amino acids long. V lost 4 bases to trimming and J lost 2 bases, with 6 bases between them. CDR1 and CDR2 from the germline V gene are SGHAT and FQDESV (reference sequence). The CDR3 DNA follows: TGTGCCAGCAGCTCGGCCGGCAATCAGCCCCAGCATTTT. As protein: CASSSAGNQPQHF.

The chain joins TRBV19 to TRBJ1-2, with TRBD1 matching 10 bases. J was trimmed by 6 bases and V by 5 bases; bases with no gene match: 6. CDR3 length: 14 amino acids. Germline-derived CDR1 and CDR2 are LNHDA and SQIVND (reference sequence). CDR3 amino acids: CASSEGQGWHGYTF. As DNA, the CDR3 is TGTGCCAGTAGTGAGGGACAGGGGTGGCATGGCTACACCTTC.

V is TRBV15 and J is TRBJ2-5, with 16 positions matching TRBD2. TRBJ2-1 explains the end of the DNA better; the J call may be wrong. Germline-derived CDR1 and CDR2 are LNHNV and YYDKDF (reference sequence). The CDR3 runs 18 residues. The CDR3 is CATSSPGLAGGRWYEQFF. The CDR3 nucleotides are TGTGCCACCAGCAGCCCGGGACTAGCGGGGGGGCGTTGGTATGAGCAGTTCTTC.

The chain has TRBV4-1 and TRBJ2-2, with 10 bases aligning to TRBD1. CDR1 is MGHRA, CDR2 YSYEKL, per germline. V was clipped by 3 bases and J by 5 bases; unmatched bases: 6. The CDR3 is made up of 16 amino acids. In nucleotides, the CDR3 is TGCGCCAGCAGCCACACCGGGACAGGGGAAACCGGGGAGCTGTTTTTT. Its translation is CASSHTGTGETGELFF.

The V call is TRBV29-1, the J call TRBJ2-1, with TRBD2 as a possible D gene (5 bases). CDR1 and CDR2 (germline): SQVTM, ANQGSEA. The CDR3 is made up of 14 amino acids. The germline V and J ends were trimmed by 4 bases and 5 bases, with 15 bases remaining between them. The CDR3 is CSVVQRLNNNEQFF. The DNA of the CDR3 is TGCAGCGTTGTCCAAAGACTAAACAACAATGAGCAGTTCTTC.

This clonotype was seen a few times. The CDR3 DNA reads as TGTGCCAGCAGCTCAACAGGGGGTTCGCACGAGCAGTACTTC. Amino acids: CASSSTGGSHEQYF. The chain links TRBV7-2 to TRBJ2-7; 8 bases align to TRBD1. The CDR3 contains 14 residues. V shed 4 bases and J 5 bases; nucleotides not matched to a gene: 7. Germline-derived CDR1 and CDR2 are SGHTA and FQGNSA.

The chain is built from TRBV9 and TRBJ2-7, with 14 bases fitting TRBD2. CDR3 length: 17 residues. Germline CDR1 SGDLS, CDR2 YYNGEE. With V trimmed by 7 bases and J by 3 bases, 12 bases remained unmatched. CDR3 DNA sequence: TGTGCCAGCTCGAGAGGGGCCGGGACTAGCGGGGGCTACGAGCAGTACTTC. Protein: CASSRGAGTSGGYEQYF.

V usage is TRBV7-2 and J usage is TRBJ2-1; D might be TRBD1 or TRBD2, each matching 5 bases. There are 15 residues in the CDR3. Germline V CDR1 and CDR2: SGHTA, FQGNSA. Deletions cut 7 bases from V and 8 bases from J, with 21 bases between. This chain's CDR3 is CASNRGTSGDDEQFF. DNA for the CDR3: TGTGCCAGCAACAGAGGGACGTCCGGCGACGATGAGCAGTTCTTC.

There are a few counts of this clonotype. The CDR3 DNA sequence: TGTGCCAGCAGTCCAGGACTAGCGGCGAACACCGGGGAGCTGTTTTTT. Protein: CASSPGLAANTGELFF. The chain carries TRBV2 and TRBJ2-2, with TRBD2 identical over 10 bases. CDR3 length equals 16 residues. With V trimmed by 5 bases and J by 0 bases, 3 bases remained unmatched. CDR1 and CDR2 (germline): SNHLY, FYNNEI.

This clonotype was counted only a few times. The genes are TRBV21-1 and TRBJ2-6; TRBD1 is taken as the D call from the table, unchecked against the DNA. TRBV21-1 represents a pseudogene. This CDR3 region has 17 residues. DNA for the CDR3: TGTGCCAGCAGGGGACAGGGGGCAAAATCTGGGGCCAACGTCCTGACTTTC. It specifies CASRGQGAKSGANVLTF.

This clonotype has more than one count but fewer than ten. This chain joins TRBV18 and TRBJ1-5; unclear D gene. The CDR3 sequence is 13 residues long. V gave up 2 bases and J gave up 3 bases, with 5 bases separating them. The germline gives CDR1 KGHSH, CDR2 LQKENI. The CDR3: CASSPDTNQPQHF. The CDR3 nucleotides read TGTGCCAGCTCACCAGACACCAATCAGCCCCAGCATTTT.

For this clonotype: Germline is not matched at one junction end, which may reflect a read error. This chain joins TRBV7-9 and TRBJ2-1; D call uncertain. From germline, CDR1 is SEHNR and CDR2 FQNEAQ (reference sequence). The CDR3 contains 13 residues. CDR3 nucleotide sequence: TGTGCCAGTAGCTTCCCGGAACTCAATGAGCAGTTCTTC. This codes for CASSFPELNEQFF.

This clonotype was seen only a few times. The chain employs TRBV27 and TRBJ1-4; a weak D match, TRBD1 (5 bases). The CDR3 has 13 residues. CDR1 is MNHEY and CDR2 is SMNVEV in the germline V gene (reference sequence). V lost 2 bases, J lost 7 bases, and 8 bases lay in between. CDR3 in DNA: TGTGCCAGCAGTTTAAGGGGAGTTGAAAAACTGTTTTTT. It encodes CASSLRGVEKLFF. Together with reference TRBV27 and TRBJ1-4, the CDR3 gives the full variable domain: EAQVTQNPRYLITVTGKKLTVTCSQNMNHEYMSWYRQDPGLGLRQIYYSMNVEVTDKGDVPEGYKVSRKEKRNFPLILESPSPNQTSLYFCASSLRGVEKLFFGSGTQLSVL.

The rearrangement joins TRBV20-1 to TRBJ2-7; D could derive from TRBD1 or TRBD2 (5 bases each). Germline values: CDR1 DFQATT, CDR2 SNEGSKA (reference sequence). The CDR3 runs to 13 residues. The ends were cut back, 1 base at V and 3 bases at J, with 10 bases in the middle. The CDR3 region has the DNA TGCAGTGCTAGAGGGCAGGGAGACTACGAGCAGTACTTC. The encoded protein is CSARGQGDYEQYF.

This chain links TRBV19 with TRBJ2-1; 8 positions match TRBD2. The germline V gene encodes CDR1 LNHDA and CDR2 SQIVND (reference sequence). There are 18 residues in the CDR3. Trimming took 1 base from V and 7 from J; bases not matched to a gene: 15. CDR3 bases: TGTGCCAGTAGTATAGGGGCTATCGGGACTAGAGGTGAAAATGAGCAGTTCTTC. It is translated as CASSIGAIGTRGENEQFF.

The V call is TRBV5-5, the J call TRBJ1-2; perhaps TRBD1 as D (5 bases). CDR1 and CDR2 (germline): SGHKS, YYEKEE (reference sequence). V was pared by 0 bases and J by 4 bases, with 13 bases between. CDR3 length: 15 residues. The CDR3 sequence is CASSLAQGRGYGYTF. The CDR3 DNA sequence: TGTGCCAGCAGCTTGGCCCAGGGTCGGGGCTATGGCTACACCTTC.